The 14 T cell receptor beta chains given below trace back to one sample, sequenced in a study of shared clonotypes between healthy human individuals. Sequenced by immunoSEQ multiplex PCR; TCRdb stores in-frame clones only, minus some. The sample yields about 2,500,000 clones, more than 80% seen once. The source material was naive CD4+ T cells sorted from blood. The subset here: CD45RA+ positively selected. Receptor source: a man in his late teens or twenties in good health.

The chain combines TRBV12-5 with TRBJ2-3; 9 positions match TRBD2. V shed 9 bases, J shed 2 bases, and the junction held 6 bases outside the gene matches. This CDR3 has 14 amino acids. Germline V gene data show CDR1 as LGHNT and CDR2 as FRNRAP. The CDR3 sequence: CASGLAGNTDTQYF. The DNA of the CDR3 is TGTGCTAGCGGTCTAGCGGGGAACACAGATACGCAGTATTTT.

The chain employs TRBV30 and TRBJ2-7; either TRBD1 or TRBD2 may fit D (5 bases each). V was cut by 3 bases and J by 6 bases, with 12 bases left in between. CDR1 and CDR2 from the germline V gene are GTSNPN and SVGIG (reference sequence). This CDR3 comprises 12 residues. The DNA of the CDR3 is TGTGCCTGGAGGCCTGCTGGGGGCGAGCAGTACTTC. Encoded protein: CAWRPAGGEQYF. The full variable domain, its missing parts supplied by reference TRBV30 and TRBJ2-7, is SQTIHQWPATLVQPVGSPLSLECTVEGTSNPNLYWYRQAAGRGLQLLFYSVGIGQISSEVPQNLSASRPQDRQFILSSKKLLLSDSGFYLCAWRPAGGEQYFGPGTRLTVT.

V usage is TRBV29-1 and J usage is TRBJ2-7; 8 nucleotides line up with TRBD1. Germline lookup yields CDR1 SQVTM and CDR2 ANQGSEA. With 8 bases clipped from V and 2 bases from J, the junction kept 5 bases outside the gene matches. The CDR3 runs 12 residues. CDR3 nucleotide sequence: TGCAGCTTTCAGGGGGCGGCCTACGAGCAGTACTTC. It is translated as CSFQGAAYEQYF.

The chain couples TRBV30 to TRBJ1-4; 7 nucleotides line up with TRBD1. This CDR3 contains 14 residues. Trimming cost V 2 bases and J 6 bases; bases outside gene matches: 6. Germline V gene data show CDR1 as GTSNPN and CDR2 as SVGIG (reference sequence). Here the CDR3 DNA reads TGTGCCTGGAGTTCGACAGGGAGTCATGAAAAACTGTTTTTT. This codes for CAWSSTGSHEKLFF.

The chain uses TRBV27 and TRBJ2-7; tentatively, D is TRBD1 (6 bases). This CDR3 is 14 amino acids long. Germline CDR1 reads MNHEY; CDR2 reads SMNVEV (reference sequence). V lost 5 bases, J lost 3 bases, and 14 bases lay in between. The CDR3 sequence: CASSHTGRGYEQYF. In nucleotides, the CDR3 is TGTGCCAGCAGTCATACTGGCAGGGGCTACGAGCAGTACTTC.

This clone came up once. The V call is TRBV4-3, the J call TRBJ1-6; tentative D call: TRBD1 (5 bases). The CDR3 spans 15 residues. Trimming cost V 1 base and J 8 bases, with 12 bases left between them. Germline V gene lookup returns CDR1 LGHNA and CDR2 YSLEER. In DNA form, the CDR3 reads TGCGCCAGCAGCCAAGGAAAAGGGGATTATTCACCCCTCCACTTT. It is translated as CASSQGKGDYSPLHF.

This clone was seen more than once but under ten times. The chain joins TRBV19 to TRBJ1-5; TRBD1 agrees at 7 bases. The CDR3 is 13 residues long. V trimming: 8 bases; J trimming: 7 bases; junction bases outside the gene matches: 8. Germline CDR1 LNHDA, CDR2 SQIVND (reference sequence). CDR3 loop: CASGDIRGQPQHF. As DNA, the CDR3 is TGTGCCAGTGGGGATATCAGGGGGCAGCCCCAGCATTTT.

J is TRBJ1-2 and V is TRBV6-5; D is possibly TRBD1 (5 bases). With 6 bases removed from V and 6 bases from J, the gap between germline ends came to 17 bases. CDR1 MNHEY and CDR2 SVGAGI come from the germline V gene. The CDR3 spans 14 residues. CDR3 bases: TGTGCCAGCAGAGCCCTACGGGACTGGGATGGCTACACCTTC. This sequence encodes CASRALRDWDGYTF.

The chain is built from TRBV29-1 and TRBJ2-5, with 8 bases identical to TRBD1. Per germline, CDR1 SQVTM and CDR2 ANQGSEA. V lost 5 bases to trimming and J lost 7 bases; unmatched junction nucleotides: 15. The CDR3 totals 15 residues. CDR3 coding DNA: TGCAGCGTTTCACCGGGACAGGCCCTTATGGGGACCCAGTACTTC. Protein sequence: CSVSPGQALMGTQYF.

The chain carries TRBV11-2 and TRBJ2-7; TRBD2 matches 11 bases. V was clipped by 1 base and J by 5 bases; unmatched bases: 10. The germline gives CDR1 SGHAT, CDR2 FQNNGV. The CDR3 is made up of 17 amino acids. The CDR3, as DNA: TGTGCCAGCAGCTTAGGCCCGATAGCGGGAGGGGTCAACGAGCAGTACTTC. The encoded protein is CASSLGPIAGGVNEQYF.

The J gene is TRBJ1-6, the V gene TRBV6-5, with 7 bases aligning to TRBD1. The CDR3 loop spans 14 amino acids. Germline CDR1 is MNHEY and CDR2 is SVGAGI. J gave up 8 bases and V 6 bases, and 7 bases lay outside the gene matches. The DNA for the CDR3 is TGTGCCAGCAGGTACACAGGGGCGTATTCACCCCTCCACTTT. Protein sequence: CASRYTGAYSPLHF.

In this sample, this clone turned up a few times. At the DNA level, this CDR3 is encoded by other sequences in the same sample as well. The chain uses TRBV5-1 and TRBJ2-2, with D tentatively TRBD1 (5 bases). This CDR3 contains 13 residues. Trimming stripped 1 base from V and 6 bases from J, with 7 bases between. Germline CDR1 reads SGHRS; CDR2 reads YFSETQ. DNA for the CDR3: TGCGCCAGCAGCTTGCAGGGCCCCGGGGAGCTGTTTTTT. The encoded protein is CASSLQGPGELFF. Drawing the rest from reference TRBV5-1 and TRBJ2-2, the complete variable domain is KAGVTQTPRYLIKTRGQQVTLSCSPISGHRSVSWYQQTPGQGLQFLFEYFSETQRNKGNFPGRFSGRQFSNSRSEMNVSTLELGDSALYLCASSLQGPGELFFGEGSRLTVL.

This clone was seen a single time. The V call is TRBV7-6, the J call TRBJ2-2; weak D call: TRBD1 (5 bases). CDR3 length equals 16 residues. Germline V gene lookup returns CDR1 SGHVS and CDR2 FNYEAQ. V lost 1 base, J lost 0 bases, and 9 bases lay in between. The CDR3 DNA follows: TGTGCCAGCAGCTTAGTTTGGACACCGAACACCGGGGAGCTGTTTTTT. Translating it yields CASSLVWTPNTGELFF.

This chain uses TRBV7-6 with TRBJ2-7; TRBD1 might be the D (5 bases). The V and J ends lost 7 bases and 3 bases respectively, with 13 bases between them. The length of the CDR3 is 13 residues. Germline loops: CDR1 SGHVS, CDR2 FNYEAQ. CDR3 nucleotide sequence: TGTGCCAGCAACAACCCAGGGAACTACGAGCAGTACTTC. Translation gives CASNNPGNYEQYF.